These 8 T cell receptor beta chains originate from one sample sequenced in a study of cytomegalovirus exposure and HLA in healthy donors. This PCR relied on a set of 60 Vbeta primers and 13 Jbeta primers. Using immunoSEQ multiplex PCR, the repertoire was profiled, and TCRdb retains in-frame clones only, with some absent. The sample lists about 120,000 clones, about 69% seen once, with around 1.7% in the top ten. Source material: PBMCs. The receptors stem from a young woman in good health and CMV-seronegative.

The chain links TRBV5-1 to TRBJ1-2; D is unresolved. Germline V gene data show CDR1 as SGHRS and CDR2 as YFSETQ. The CDR3 has 14 amino acids. Trimming removed 1 base from V and 3 bases from J, with 10 bases in between. CDR3 protein: CASSLNRRYYGYTF. The CDR3 DNA reads TGCGCCAGCAGCTTGAACAGAAGATACTATGGCTACACCTTC.

The gene calls are TRBV6-1 and TRBJ2-2, with D possibly matching TRBD1 (7 bases). Germline V lookup: CDR1 MNHNS, CDR2 SASEGT. The CDR3 covers 15 residues. V was cut by 7 bases and J by 6 bases, with 18 bases left in between. CDR3 sequence (DNA): TGTGCCAGCATTGTGGACAGGCGGGGTCCCGGGGAGCTGTTTTTT. The encoded protein is CASIVDRRGPGELFF.

The chain carries TRBV7-2 and TRBJ2-1; D not certain. Germline V lookup: CDR1 SGHTA, CDR2 FQGNSA. The CDR3 spans 14 residues. The V end was cut by 6 bases, the J end by 8 bases, with 17 bases between. The CDR3 region is CASSLTAASHEQFF. The CDR3 nucleotides are TGTGCCAGCAGTTTAACGGCGGCCTCGCATGAGCAGTTCTTC.

The chain couples TRBV4-1 to TRBJ1-2; perhaps TRBD1 as D (6 bases). Germline CDR1 MGHRA, CDR2 YSYEKL. This CDR3 is 20 amino acids long. The V gene lost 4 bases and the J gene lost 4 bases, with 31 bases spanning the gap. Here the CDR3 reads CASSLKDPPPPGQIPYGYTF. The CDR3 nucleotides read TGCGCCAGCAGCCTAAAGGACCCTCCACCGCCGGGACAAATTCCCTATGGCTACACCTTC.

V is TRBV7-2 and J is TRBJ2-7; 8 nucleotides line up with TRBD2. The CDR3 runs 15 residues. CDR1 is SGHTA, CDR2 FQGNSA, per germline. V shed 2 bases and J 3 bases; nucleotides not matched to a gene: 6. CDR3 sequence: CASSLRGGSFYEQYF. The DNA of the CDR3 is TGTGCCAGCAGCTTACGGGGGGGTTCTTTCTACGAGCAGTACTTC.

The gene calls are TRBV7-3 and TRBJ1-1, with 9 nucleotides matching TRBD1. From germline, CDR1 is SGHTA and CDR2 FQGTGA. The V segment lost 3 bases and the J segment 6 bases; nucleotides outside the gene matches: 8. The CDR3 loop spans 15 amino acids. CDR3 residues: CASSFSGTGFSEAFF. The CDR3, as DNA: TGTGCCAGCAGCTTTTCCGGGACAGGGTTCTCTGAAGCTTTCTTT.

This clone was counted between two and nine times. This sample includes further DNA sequences coding for the same CDR3. J is TRBJ1-1 and V is TRBV30; D ambiguous. The V end was cut by 5 bases, the J end by 3 bases, with 10 bases between. CDR1 and CDR2 (germline): GTSNPN, SVGIG (reference sequence). This CDR3 spans 12 amino acids. This chain's CDR3 is CAWSPRDTEAFF. The CDR3, as DNA: TGTGCCTGGTCTCCGAGGGACACTGAAGCTTTCTTT.

A single count supports this clone. The CDR3 DNA is TGTGCCAGCAGCGTAGGCCCAGGGGGGATCTACGAGCAGTACTTC. Translating it yields CASSVGPGGIYEQYF. The chain has TRBV9 and TRBJ2-7; D possibly corresponds to TRBD1 (7 bases). In germline, CDR1 is SGDLS, CDR2 YYNGEE. With 0 bases removed from V and 3 bases from J, the gap between germline ends came to 13 bases. There are 15 residues in the CDR3.